These T cell receptor beta chains were read from a single sample in a study of T-cell reconstitution after alpha-beta-depleted transplantation in children. TCRdb re-derived calls from the PCR reads in MiXCR, one entry per CDR3 protein. This sample has a few hundred thousand distinct CDR3 sequences, with roughly a tenth found just once. The source material was PBMCs from the stem cell graft donor, sampled from the stem cell graft. Receptors originate from a human donor who donated a stem cell graft to a child with acute myeloid leukemia. CDR3s leave out the opening cysteine and the closing phenylalanine or tryptophan. A clone size is listed for some rows: how often the clone was seen (once, few, many), or a class if it is expanded.

v_call: TRBV7-8; clone_size: few; cdr3_aa: ASSLVGVQGLAGGLGEQF
v_call: TRBV7-9; clone_size: few; cdr3_aa: ASSQRGTGLNEQF
v_call: TRBV20-1; clone_size: few; cdr3_aa: SARAPRQGLSEKLF
v_call: TRBV20-1; clone_size: -; cdr3_aa: SARPDRAMNTEAF
v_call: TRBV30; clone_size: few; cdr3_aa: ARTTSGPSGNTGELF
v_call: TRBV30; clone_size: -; cdr3_aa: AQGTGFNTEAF
v_call: TRBV20-1; clone_size: -; cdr3_aa: SARDTGVKTQY
v_call: TRBV7-3; clone_size: -; cdr3_aa: ASSSLGQGAASDTQY
v_call: TRBV7-2; clone_size: many; cdr3_aa: ASSSPLGGEDTQY
v_call: TRBV6-5; clone_size: few; cdr3_aa: ASSYSDNYEQY
v_call: TRBV12-3/TRBV12-4; clone_size: -; cdr3_aa: ASKKGGVDTQY
v_call: TRBV20-1; clone_size: -; cdr3_aa: SARTGPGGNEQF
v_call: TRBV12-3/TRBV12-4; clone_size: -; cdr3_aa: ASSSPGRGGGPGSNEQF
v_call: TRBV7-9; clone_size: -; cdr3_aa: ASSTGLAGDADTQY
v_call: TRBV29-1; clone_size: few; cdr3_aa: SVAAGGSADTQY
v_call: TRBV18; clone_size: -; cdr3_aa: ASSPPNVNQPQH
v_call: TRBV20-1; clone_size: -; cdr3_aa: SARVETSGGIFTGELF
v_call: TRBV7-9; clone_size: few; cdr3_aa: ASSPLGGVGTNEKLF
v_call: TRBV10-3; clone_size: few; cdr3_aa: ATRRGQGAWEQY
v_call: TRBV15; clone_size: few; cdr3_aa: ATRPSGEDYGYT
v_call: TRBV5-4; clone_size: -; cdr3_aa: ASSFGGKSTGALF
v_call: TRBV15; clone_size: few; cdr3_aa: ATSREYGGGITDTQY
v_call: TRBV7-2; clone_size: few; cdr3_aa: ASSLQGWRNEQY
v_call: TRBV18; clone_size: -; cdr3_aa: ASSPPDRAQTGELF
v_call: TRBV4-1; clone_size: few; cdr3_aa: ASSQGVGMNTGELF
v_call: TRBV29-1; clone_size: -; cdr3_aa: SVEFLAGGLETQY
v_call: TRBV9; clone_size: few; cdr3_aa: ASSITSGRTDTQY
v_call: TRBV25-1; clone_size: few; cdr3_aa: ASSGNAYLEAF
v_call: TRBV5-1; clone_size: few; cdr3_aa: ASRQDTGELF
v_call: TRBV29-1; clone_size: -; cdr3_aa: SVLSANTGELF
v_call: TRBV5-1; clone_size: few; cdr3_aa: ASSLPGGYIEAF
v_call: TRBV19; clone_size: few; cdr3_aa: ASTSGPYNEQF
v_call: TRBV3-1; clone_size: -; cdr3_aa: ASSQDFNRYEQF
v_call: TRBV29-1; clone_size: many; cdr3_aa: SVAGGAEKLF
v_call: TRBV7-9; clone_size: few; cdr3_aa: ASSPGQGMGEQY
v_call: TRBV6-5; clone_size: -; cdr3_aa: ASSYTRDGFNEQF
v_call: TRBV5-1; clone_size: few; cdr3_aa: ASSLHRENEQF
v_call: TRBV20-1; clone_size: -; cdr3_aa: SAAKLGQGGTEAF
v_call: TRBV9; clone_size: -; cdr3_aa: ASSPGGRGAPYEQY
v_call: TRBV6-1; clone_size: few; cdr3_aa: ASSGRSGSPYEQY
v_call: TRBV18; clone_size: -; cdr3_aa: ASSRNSAGIDEQY
v_call: TRBV5-1; clone_size: -; cdr3_aa: ASSPPGLRSYNEQF
v_call: TRBV5-1; clone_size: few; cdr3_aa: ASSLEPSGRVLYEQY
v_call: TRBV25-1; clone_size: many; cdr3_aa: ASSVLGGEKLF
v_call: TRBV5-1; clone_size: -; cdr3_aa: ASSLYLGQVNSPLH